The 26 T cell receptor beta chains listed next were all sequenced from one sample in a study of blood T cell repertoires in COVID-19. Method: immunoSEQ multiplex PCR; TCRdb's copy keeps in-frame clones and lacks some. Among some 150,000 clones listed, around 90% were seen once. Sequenced input: peripheral blood. The receptors here all came from a middle-aged man with acute or convalescent COVID-19.

The J gene is TRBJ2-1, the V gene TRBV5-1; TRBD2 aligns across 14 bases. This CDR3 has 15 amino acids. V lost 4 bases to trimming and J lost 8 bases; unmatched junction nucleotides: 5. Per the germline V gene, CDR1 is SGHRS and CDR2 is YFSETQ. The CDR3 spells CASSPGTSGSHEQFF. For the CDR3, the DNA is TGCGCCAGCAGCCCCGGGACTAGCGGGAGCCATGAGCAGTTCTTC.

This clone was seen only a few times. The J gene is TRBJ2-7, the V gene TRBV4-1; a weak D match, TRBD2 (6 bases). The CDR3 spans 14 residues. Germline CDR1 reads MGHRA; CDR2 reads YSYEKL. The germline V and J ends were trimmed by 3 bases and 3 bases, with 12 bases remaining between them. The DNA for the CDR3 is TGCGCCAGCAGCCACCGGGACGGGAGCTACGAGCAGTACTTC. Protein sequence: CASSHRDGSYEQYF.

V and J are TRBV7-3 and TRBJ2-1, with 9 bases aligning to TRBD2. Germline values: CDR1 SGHTA, CDR2 FQGTGA. This CDR3 is built from 16 residues. Trimming removed 5 bases from V and 5 bases from J; junction bases left unmatched: 10. The CDR3 region is CASSRKPGLADNEQFF. The CDR3 DNA sequence: TGTGCCAGCAGCCGCAAACCGGGACTAGCCGACAATGAGCAGTTCTTC.

This sequence joins TRBV18 and TRBJ2-7; tentatively, D is TRBD1 (5 bases). The ends were cut back, 1 base at V and 1 base at J, with 5 bases in the middle. The CDR3 loop spans 13 amino acids. Germline lookup yields CDR1 KGHSH and CDR2 LQKENI. The CDR3 sequence: CASSPRQSYEQYV. For the CDR3, the DNA is TGTGCCAGCTCACCACGACAGTCCTACGAGCAGTACGTC.

The chain joins TRBV28 to TRBJ1-5, with D possibly TRBD1 on 6 matching bases. The CDR3 has 14 amino acids. The germline V gene has CDR1 MDHEN and CDR2 SYDVKM. Deletions cut 4 bases from V and 0 bases from J, with 7 bases between. CDR3 sequence reads: CASSSRGSNQPQHF. The CDR3 DNA reads as TGTGCCAGCAGTTCCAGGGGTAGCAATCAGCCCCAGCATTTT.

The chain carries TRBV5-5 and TRBJ2-5; 9 nucleotides agree with TRBD2. Trimming at V came to 0 bases and at J to 7 bases, leaving 13 bases not matched to a gene. The V gene's germline CDR1 is SGHKS and CDR2 YYEKEE (reference sequence). The CDR3 totals 17 residues. CDR3 bases: TGTGCCAGCAGCTTGGTGCTAGCGGGAACGGCGCCTCGGACCCAGTACTTC. Translating it yields CASSLVLAGTAPRTQYF.

The genes are TRBV6-5 and TRBJ2-2; perhaps TRBD2 as D (5 bases). CDR1 is MNHEY and CDR2 is SVGAGI in the germline V gene. V lost 7 bases and J lost 4, with 10 bases in between. The CDR3 totals 13 residues. The CDR3 loop reads CASNLAPTGELFF. As DNA, the CDR3 is TGTGCCAGCAATCTAGCACCCACCGGGGAGCTGTTTTTT.

The V and J genes are TRBV19 and TRBJ1-5; D may be TRBD1 (6 bases). The CDR3 consists of 13 residues. Germline V lookup: CDR1 LNHDA, CDR2 SQIVND (reference sequence). V was trimmed by 6 bases and J by 6 bases, leaving 12 bases between them. CDR3 bases: TGTGCCAGTAGGTGGACAGACCTTCAGCCCCAGCATTTT. This gives the protein CASRWTDLQPQHF.

This clone is a singleton in its sample. The CDR3 DNA follows: TGTGCCAGCAGCTTAAGGCCCGGGACAGGGAATTCACCCCTCCACTTT. Translating it yields CASSLRPGTGNSPLHF. V and J are TRBV7-3 and TRBJ1-6, with 9 nucleotides matching TRBD1. The germline CDR1 and CDR2 sequences are SGHTA and FQGTGA. This CDR3 has 16 residues. The V segment lost 1 base and the J segment 7 bases; nucleotides outside the gene matches: 5.

The V gene is TRBV7-2, the J gene TRBJ2-1; D uncertain. V was pared by 0 bases and J by 9 bases, with 9 bases between. CDR1 SGHTA and CDR2 FQGNSA come from the germline V gene. The CDR3 is made up of 13 amino acids. The CDR3 bases are TGTGCCAGCAGCTTAGCGCTGGCAGGTGAGCAGTTCTTC. Amino acid sequence: CASSLALAGEQFF.

The CDR3 loop is CASSIGRDMNSQPQHF. CDR3 nucleotides: TGTGCCAGTAGTATAGGACGGGACATGAACTCTCAGCCCCAGCATTTT. The chain links TRBV19 to TRBJ1-5; possibly TRBD1 for D (6 bases). Germline values: CDR1 LNHDA, CDR2 SQIVND (reference sequence). The CDR3 runs to 16 residues. Trimming took off 1 base at V and 6 bases at J, with 16 bases between the two ends.

The gene calls are TRBV6-5 and TRBJ2-1, with 9 bases that match TRBD2. CDR1 is MNHEY and CDR2 is SVGAGI in the germline V gene. This CDR3 comprises 16 residues. Trimming took 0 bases from V and 5 from J; bases not matched to a gene: 5. As DNA, the CDR3 is TGTGCCAGCAGTTACTCGGAGCGGGGGGTCGACAATGAGCAGTTCTTC. As protein: CASSYSERGVDNEQFF.

The rearrangement links TRBV10-3 to TRBJ2-3, with a weak D call TRBD2 (6 bases). The CDR3 has 15 residues. Germline assignment: CDR1 ENHRY and CDR2 SYGVKD. V lost 4 bases and J lost 0, with 11 bases in between. This CDR3 reads CAISGSGGSTDTQYF. In nucleotides, the CDR3 is TGTGCCATCAGTGGAAGCGGAGGGAGCACAGATACGCAGTATTTT.

This clone was observed a single time. The rearrangement joins TRBV6-2 or TRBV6-3 to TRBJ2-6, with 12 bases lining up with TRBD2. V dropped 2 bases and J dropped 0; count of bases not matched to a gene: 5. CDR3 size: 19 residues. Germline CDR1 MNHEY, CDR2 SVGEGT. CDR3 DNA sequence: TGTGCCAGCAGTTACCGGACTAGCGGGGAGCTCTCTGGGGCCAACGTCCTGACTTTC. It is translated as CASSYRTSGELSGANVLTF.

The chain carries TRBV5-1 and TRBJ2-1; TRBD2 aligns across 15 bases. After removal of 3 bases from V and 8 bases from J, the junction contained 3 bases not matched to a gene. Germline-derived CDR1 and CDR2 are SGHRS and YFSETQ. The CDR3 is 15 residues long. Here the CDR3 reads CASSSGLAGGHEQFF. CDR3 in DNA: TGCGCCAGCAGCTCGGGACTAGCGGGAGGACATGAGCAGTTCTTC.

This chain links TRBV9 with TRBJ2-2; D ambiguous. V lost 0 bases and J 7 bases, leaving 7 bases between the germline ends. CDR3 length equals 13 residues. Germline assignment: CDR1 SGDLS and CDR2 YYNGEE. In nucleotides, the CDR3 is TGTGCCAGCAGCGTAGGTAGAGGCGGGGAGCTGTTTTTT. Translating it yields CASSVGRGGELFF.

This chain links TRBV20-1 with TRBJ2-4; tentatively, D is TRBD2 (7 bases). Germline V lookup: CDR1 DFQATT, CDR2 SNEGSKA (reference sequence). The length of the CDR3 is 16 residues. V lost 3 bases to trimming and J lost 2 bases, with 17 bases between them. The DNA for the CDR3 is TGCAGTGCTAGTACTAGCAGGGGACTAACCAAAAACATTCAGTACTTC. It yields the protein CSASTSRGLTKNIQYF.

The rearrangement uses TRBV18 and TRBJ2-2; possibly TRBD2 for D (5 bases). CDR3 length: 14 amino acids. In germline, CDR1 is KGHSH, CDR2 LQKENI. Trimming took 2 bases from V and 5 from J, leaving 9 bases between them. CDR3 sequence (DNA): TGTGCCAGCTCACCAGGGAGAGCTACCGGGGAGCTGTTTTTT. Translating it yields CASSPGRATGELFF. Drawing the rest from reference TRBV18 and TRBJ2-2, the complete variable domain is NAGVMQNPRHLVRRRGQEARLRCSPMKGHSHVYWYRQLPEEGLKFMVYLQKENIIDESGMPKERFSAEFPKEGPSILRIQQVVRGDSAAYFCASSPGRATGELFFGEGSRLTVL.

V usage is TRBV7-2 and J usage is TRBJ2-2, with TRBD2 as a possible D gene (6 bases). CDR1 and CDR2 from the germline V gene are SGHTA and FQGNSA. This CDR3 is built from 16 residues. The V and J ends lost 2 bases and 7 bases respectively, with 17 bases between them. CDR3 protein: CASSLFLAARNGELFF. In DNA form, the CDR3 reads TGTGCCAGCAGCTTATTTTTAGCGGCACGCAACGGGGAGCTGTTTTTT.

The V gene is TRBV7-9, the J gene TRBJ2-3, with D possibly being TRBD2 (6 bases). Trimming removed 2 bases at V and 2 bases at J, with 11 bases between. The CDR3 contains 15 residues. Germline loops: CDR1 SEHNR, CDR2 FQNEAQ (reference sequence). CDR3 coding DNA: TGTGCCAGCAGCTTACTGGGGGGAGCCACAGATACGCAGTATTTT. Translated, it gives CASSLLGGATDTQYF.

V usage is TRBV28 and J usage is TRBJ1-5, with TRBD1 matching 7 bases. With V trimmed by 3 bases and J by 5 bases, 4 bases remained unmatched. The CDR3 contains 14 residues. Germline V gene sequence: CDR1 MDHEN, CDR2 SYDVKM. CDR3 region: CASSFRGMYQPQHF. The DNA of the CDR3 is TGTGCCAGCAGTTTCAGGGGGATGTATCAGCCCCAGCATTTT.

The gene calls are TRBV7-3 and TRBJ2-7, with D tentatively TRBD1 (7 bases). The CDR3 is 14 residues long. Trimming stripped 5 bases from V and 4 bases from J, with 15 bases between. CDR1 and CDR2 (germline): SGHTA, FQGTGA. CDR3 residues: CASSPTGAGYEQYF. Written as DNA, the CDR3 is TGTGCCAGCAGCCCTACAGGGGCGGGATACGAGCAGTACTTC. Drawing the rest from reference TRBV7-3 and TRBJ2-7, the complete variable domain is GAGVSQTPSNKVTEKGKYVELRCDPISGHTALYWYRQSLGQGPEFLIYFQGTGAADDSGLPNDRFFAVRPEGSVSTLKIQRTERGDSAVYLCASSPTGAGYEQYFGPGTRLTVT.

The chain has TRBV2 and TRBJ2-5; no clear D. Per germline, CDR1 SNHLY and CDR2 FYNNEI. The CDR3 contains 13 residues. Trimming took off 5 bases at V and 4 bases at J, with 11 bases between the two ends. This CDR3 reads CASSPETRETQYF. CDR3 sequence (DNA): TGTGCCAGCAGTCCCGAGACTCGAGAGACCCAGTACTTC.

This clone was detected once. The chain has TRBV7-2 and TRBJ2-5, with unresolved D. The CDR3 is 14 residues long. Trimming stripped 2 bases from V and 1 base from J, with 8 bases between. Germline V gene sequence: CDR1 SGHTA, CDR2 FQGNSA. CDR3: CASSLIYGQETQYF. The CDR3 DNA follows: TGTGCCAGCAGCTTAATTTACGGCCAAGAGACCCAGTACTTC.

The chain is built from TRBV4-1 and TRBJ2-3; 8 bases align to TRBD2. The ends lost 1 base at V and 3 bases at J; junction bases unmatched: 9. The CDR3 is 17 residues long. Germline CDR1 is MGHRA and CDR2 is YSYEKL. The CDR3, as DNA: TGCGCCAGCAGCCAAGTCCTAGCGGGTCCGATTACAGATACGCAGTATTTT. Its translation: CASSQVLAGPITDTQYF.

This clone was recorded once. The V and J genes are TRBV7-9 and TRBJ2-1; 13 bases agree with TRBD2. The CDR3 has 12 residues. From germline, CDR1 is SEHNR and CDR2 FQNEAQ (reference sequence). Unmatched junction bases numbered 1, after V lost 6 bases and J lost 11 bases. CDR3 in amino acids: CASRGTSGKQFF. For the CDR3, the DNA is TGTGCCAGCAGGGGGACTAGCGGGAAGCAGTTCTTC.